This paragraph covers one TCR beta chain sequence. The data belong to a study of blood T cell repertoires in COVID-19. Study-level background: From T cells, B-cell-depleted T cells, or PBMCs came the material, which was cDNA or gDNA.

The CDR3 sequence is 14 residues long. Germline V gene sequence: CDR1 SGHNT, CDR2 YYREEE (reference sequence). The germline V and J ends were trimmed by 4 bases and 1 base, with 11 bases remaining between them. Sequencing was performed with immunoSEQ multiplex PCR; in TCRdb, only in-frame clones are kept and a portion is missing. Of about 240,000 clones detected, 70% to 90% appear once; the ten largest clones hold about 3.3%. Participant age was roughly 18 to 90 years, and participants resided in 20 to 30 US areas. The chain recombines TRBV5-4 with TRBJ1-1; D is ambiguous. The origin of this receptor is a middle-aged woman with acute COVID-19. What was sequenced was PBMCs or T cells enriched from blood (not recorded which). The CDR3 reads CASSGSTENTEAFF. As DNA, the CDR3 is TGTGCCAGCAGCGGGAGCACTGAGAACACTGAAGCTTTCTTT.